These T cell receptor beta chains were read from a single sample in a study of cytomegalovirus exposure and HLA in healthy donors. The repertoire was sequenced with immunoSEQ multiplex PCR; TCRdb's copy has only in-frame clones and lacks some. The sample has fewer than 40,000 clones; roughly 69% are singletons. Sequenced: PBMCs. Source of these receptors: a man between 45 and 60 years old in good health and CMV-seropositive. Both conserved end residues are part of each CDR3. The D gene is left open where the match is weak. Expanded clones get a size class; other rows say once, few or many, or leave the size out.

v_gene	j_gene	d_gene	abundance	CDR3aa	CDR3nt
TRBV29-1	TRBJ2-1	TRBD1	.	CSADRGTEQFF	TGCAGCGCTGACAGGGGGACTGAGCAGTTCTTC
TRBV5-1	TRBJ2-1	TRBD2	.	CASSLTSGGPTYNEQFF	TGCGCCAGCAGCTTGACTAGCGGGGGCCCCACCTACAATGAGCAGTTCTTC
TRBV30	TRBJ2-5	TRBD1	.	CAWSVNAGTEGETQYF	TGTGCCTGGAGTGTAAACGCCGGGACAGAGGGAGAGACCCAGTACTTC
TRBV5-4	TRBJ2-5	TRBD2	few	CASSFGLAGSLYETQYF	TGTGCCAGCAGCTTCGGACTAGCGGGTAGCCTCTACGAGACCCAGTACTTC
TRBV29-1	TRBJ2-7	TRBD1	.	CSVGTGIYEQYF	TGCAGCGTGGGGACAGGGATCTACGAGCAGTACTTC
TRBV7-2	TRBJ2-7	TRBD1	few	CASSPRGVYRGTYEQYF	TGTGCCAGCAGCCCGCGGGGAGTTTACAGGGGGACCTACGAGCAGTACTTC
TRBV27	TRBJ1-1	.	.	CASRRQYMNTEAFF	TGTGCCAGCAGAAGACAGTACATGAACACTGAAGCTTTCTTT
TRBV4-2	TRBJ1-2	TRBD1	.	CASSQDPTSRGSNYGYTF	TGTGCCAGCAGCCAAGACCCTACTTCCAGGGGGTCTAACTATGGCTACACCTTC
TRBV7-8	TRBJ2-5	TRBD1	.	CASSLDRGRRTQYF	TGTGCCAGCAGCTTAGACAGGGGGCGAAGGACCCAGTACTTC
TRBV5-6	TRBJ1-1	TRBD1	.	CASSFLWTGGTEAFF	TGTGCCAGCAGCTTCTTGTGGACAGGAGGAACTGAAGCTTTCTTT
TRBV30	TRBJ2-3	.	.	CAWTGFLTDTQYF	TGTGCCTGGACAGGGTTCCTCACAGATACGCAGTATTTT
TRBV14	TRBJ1-2	.	.	CASSQGGSRNYGYTF	TGTGCCAGCAGCCAAGGGGGCTCGCGTAACTATGGCTACACCTTC
TRBV5-5	TRBJ1-5	.	.	CASSFSGHSNQPQHF	TGTGCCAGCAGCTTTTCAGGGCATAGCAATCAGCCCCAGCATTTT
TRBV9	TRBJ2-1	.	medium-sized	CASSVSDGVGLSDEQFF	TGTGCCAGCAGCGTAAGTGACGGGGTGGGCTTAAGTGATGAGCAGTTCTTC
TRBV5-1	TRBJ1-1	TRBD1	once	CASSRDRVTEAFF	TGCGCCAGCAGCCGGGACAGGGTCACTGAAGCTTTCTTT
TRBV28	TRBJ2-7	TRBD1	.	CASSSHPTGGEQYF	TGTGCCAGCAGTTCACACCCCACAGGGGGAGAGCAGTACTTC
TRBV6-6	TRBJ2-1	.	few	CASSRTRNEQFF	TGTGCCAGCAGCCGCACTAGAAATGAGCAGTTCTTC
TRBV30	TRBJ1-4	.	.	CAWSVGVGGEKLFF	TGTGCCTGGAGTGTAGGAGTAGGTGGCGAAAAACTGTTTTTT
TRBV5-8	TRBJ2-1	.	few	CASSWLTNEQFF	TGTGCCAGCAGCTGGCTCACCAATGAGCAGTTCTTC
TRBV9	TRBJ2-1	TRBD1	.	CASSGTRTGGYNEQFF	TGTGCCAGCAGCGGTACCCGGACAGGGGGGTACAATGAGCAGTTCTTC
TRBV2	TRBJ2-1	TRBD2	.	CASSASGGHNEQFF	TGTGCCAGCAGCGCTAGCGGGGGACACAATGAGCAGTTCTTC
TRBV30	TRBJ1-2	.	few	CAWTFGENYGYTF	TGTGCCTGGACTTTCGGGGAAAACTATGGCTACACCTTC
TRBV18	TRBJ2-3	TRBD1	.	CASSPAGGDTQYF	TGTGCCAGCTCACCCGCAGGGGGAGATACGCAGTATTTT
TRBV5-1	TRBJ2-3	.	.	CASSPISGDTQYF	TGCGCCAGCAGCCCTATCAGCGGGGATACGCAGTATTTT
TRBV4-1	TRBJ2-1	TRBD2	.	CASSLAGLAGLSPTSYNEQFF	TGCGCCAGCAGCCTAGCGGGACTAGCGGGCCTGTCCCCCACCTCCTACAATGAGCAGTTCTTC
TRBV6-1	TRBJ2-4	.	.	CASSETGHAKNIQYF	TGTGCCAGCAGTGAGACAGGACACGCCAAAAACATTCAGTACTTC
TRBV6-6	TRBJ1-5	TRBD1	once	CASSSHRGSNQPQHF	TGTGCCAGCAGTTCACACAGGGGTAGCAATCAGCCCCAGCATTTT
TRBV6-5	TRBJ2-7	.	.	CASNRGNPPHEQYF	TGTGCCAGCAATCGAGGGAATCCACCCCACGAGCAGTACTTC
TRBV30	TRBJ2-2	TRBD2	few	CAWSGLAGNTGELFF	TGTGCCTGGAGTGGGCTAGCGGGAAACACCGGGGAGCTGTTTTTT
TRBV5-1	TRBJ2-5	TRBD2	.	CASSLDRGVQETQYF	TGCGCCAGCAGCTTGGATCGGGGGGTACAAGAGACCCAGTACTTC
TRBV5-4	TRBJ1-2	TRBD1	few	CASSFGQGERGYTF	TGTGCCAGCAGTTTTGGACAGGGGGAAAGAGGCTACACCTTC
TRBV4-2	TRBJ2-1	.	.	CASSQVRGTNNEQFF	TGTGCCAGCAGCCAAGTTCGGGGTACGAACAATGAGCAGTTCTTC
TRBV29-1	TRBJ1-1	TRBD1	.	CSTPGQGAVNTEAFF	TGCAGCACCCCGGGACAGGGTGCAGTGAACACTGAAGCTTTCTTT
TRBV5-1	TRBJ2-7	.	many	CASSLAFLRTVPPYEQYF	TGCGCCAGCAGCTTGGCCTTCCTAAGGACAGTCCCCCCCTACGAGCAGTACTTC
TRBV6-5	TRBJ1-4	.	medium-sized	CASSYSGRGGEKLFF	TGTGCCAGCAGTTACTCGGGGAGGGGTGGGGAAAAACTGTTTTTT
TRBV5-1	TRBJ1-1	TRBD1	.	CASSPPGGWTEAFF	TGCGCCAGCAGCCCACCAGGGGGCTGGACTGAAGCTTTCTTT
TRBV6-5	TRBJ1-5	TRBD1	few	CASSRQGHQPQHF	TGTGCCAGCTCGAGACAGGGGCATCAGCCCCAGCATTTT
TRBV9	TRBJ2-3	.	few	CASSVVGGGPDTQYF	TGTGCCAGCAGCGTAGTTGGGGGGGGCCCAGATACGCAGTATTTT
TRBV6-7	TRBJ1-4	.	.	CASSYLWGVNEKLFF	TGTGCCAGCAGTTACTTATGGGGAGTTAATGAAAAACTGTTTTTT
TRBV30	TRBJ2-7	.	.	CAWSVGGGSYEQYF	TGTGCCTGGAGTGTAGGTGGGGGGTCCTACGAGCAGTACTTC
TRBV18	TRBJ2-6	TRBD1	.	CASSSTGAGANVLTF	TGTGCCAGCTCATCGACAGGGGCTGGGGCCAACGTCCTGACTTTC
TRBV7-8	TRBJ1-1	.	few	CASNKLSGPAFF	TGTGCCAGCAACAAGTTATCGGGTCCGGCTTTCTTT
TRBV29-1	TRBJ2-7	.	.	CSVVGGTGYEQYF	TGCAGCGTTGTTGGGGGCACGGGGTACGAGCAGTACTTC
TRBV7-2	TRBJ1-1	.	.	CASSPRTGLTEAFF	TGTGCCAGCAGTCCACGTACAGGGCTCACTGAAGCTTTCTTT
TRBV15	TRBJ2-5	TRBD1	.	CATSRPLAGGETQYF	TGTGCCACCAGCCGCCCCCTGGCAGGGGGAGAGACCCAGTACTTC
TRBV6-1	TRBJ2-3	TRBD1	large	CASAGTASTDTQYF	TGTGCCAGCGCTGGGACAGCAAGCACAGATACGCAGTATTTT
TRBV30	TRBJ1-2	.	.	CAWSRELNYGYTF	TGTGCCTGGAGTCGAGAACTTAACTATGGCTACACCTTC
TRBV28	TRBJ2-2	.	.	CASRATRELFF	TGTGCCAGCAGGGCAACCCGGGAGCTGTTTTTT
TRBV2	TRBJ2-1	TRBD2	.	CASTRSGGSYNEQFF	TGTGCCAGCACCAGAAGCGGGGGGTCCTACAATGAGCAGTTCTTC
TRBV30	TRBJ1-1	.	.	CAWGTGNTEAFF	TGTGCCTGGGGAACAGGGAACACTGAAGCTTTCTTT
TRBV5-1	TRBJ1-2	.	few	CASSLSQGYGYTF	TGCGCCAGCAGCTTGAGTCAGGGTTATGGCTACACCTTC
TRBV6-5	TRBJ2-3	TRBD2	.	CASSSGNPTDTQYF	TGTGCCAGTTCTAGCGGGAATCCCACAGATACGCAGTATTTT
TRBV2	TRBJ2-7	.	once	CASSLDRTYEQYF	TGTGCCAGCAGTCTAGACAGAACCTACGAGCAGTACTTC
TRBV5-1	TRBJ1-4	.	once	CASSDQGREKLFF	TGCGCCAGCAGTGATCAGGGTCGGGAAAAACTGTTTTTT
TRBV5-4	TRBJ2-2	TRBD2	once	CASSFGGRAATGELFF	TGTGCCAGCAGCTTTGGCGGGAGGGCCGCCACCGGGGAGCTGTTTTTT
TRBV7-7	TRBJ2-1	.	medium-sized	CASSLNSGNEQFF	TGTGCCAGCAGCTTAAATAGCGGCAATGAGCAGTTCTTC
TRBV30	TRBJ2-3	TRBD2	.	CAWSKSRTSGPTDTQYF	TGTGCCTGGAGCAAGTCACGGACTAGCGGGCCAACAGATACGCAGTATTTT
TRBV10-2	TRBJ2-5	.	.	CASSDRSSGKETQYF	TGCGCCAGCAGTGATAGGTCGTCAGGCAAAGAGACCCAGTACTTC
TRBV19	TRBJ1-4	TRBD1	medium-sized	CASSRGPPREEKLFF	TGTGCCAGTAGCAGGGGGCCACCGCGGGAAGAAAAACTGTTTTTT
TRBV7-8	TRBJ2-7	TRBD1	.	CASSLVGQARGEQYF	TGTGCCAGCAGCTTAGTCGGACAGGCCAGGGGGGAGCAGTACTTC